A selection of T cell receptor beta chains follows, all from one sample in a study of shared clonotypes between healthy human individuals. The assay was immunoSEQ multiplex PCR, and TCRdb's table has in-frame clones only and misses some. The repertoire holds about 1.5 million clones, more than 95% seen once, with 1.2% in the top ten. The sequenced material came from naive CD4+ T cells sorted from blood. Source of these receptors: a man aged 30 to 45 in good health. CDR3s include the opening cysteine and the closing phenylalanine or tryptophan. D genes are given only for firm matches. For some rows the clone size is stated as once, few or many, or as a class when expanded; others skip it.

d_gene: NA
j_gene: TRBJ2-3
v_gene: TRBV7-8
abundance: NA
CDR3nt: TGTGCCAGCAGCTCGGTTCGACTTCCCACAGATACGCAGTATTTT
CDR3aa: CASSSVRLPTDTQYF

d_gene: TRBD2
j_gene: TRBJ2-1
v_gene: TRBV14
abundance: NA
CDR3nt: TGTGCCAGCAGCCAAGGACTAGCTTCCTACAATGAGCAGTTCTTC
CDR3aa: CASSQGLASYNEQFF

d_gene: NA
j_gene: TRBJ1-2
v_gene: TRBV27
abundance: NA
CDR3nt: TGTGCCAGCAGTTTCATTCGGGGCCGGGAGAACTATGGCTACACCTTC
CDR3aa: CASSFIRGRENYGYTF

d_gene: NA
j_gene: TRBJ2-7
v_gene: TRBV7-2
abundance: NA
CDR3nt: TGTGCCAGCAGCGTACAGGGTGAAGGCTACGAGCAGTACTTC
CDR3aa: CASSVQGEGYEQYF

d_gene: NA
j_gene: TRBJ2-7
v_gene: TRBV28
abundance: NA
CDR3nt: TGTGCCAGCAGTCCACCGGGTTTTTACGAGCAGTACTTC
CDR3aa: CASSPPGFYEQYF

d_gene: NA
j_gene: TRBJ1-5
v_gene: TRBV6-1
abundance: NA
CDR3nt: TGTGCCAGCAGTGAAGCGTATATCCAGCCCCAGCATTTT
CDR3aa: CASSEAYIQPQHF

d_gene: NA
j_gene: TRBJ1-5
v_gene: TRBV18
abundance: NA
CDR3nt: TGTGCCAGCTCACCCCGGGGGGAGGGCCAGCCCCAGCATTTT
CDR3aa: CASSPRGEGQPQHF

d_gene: NA
j_gene: TRBJ1-5
v_gene: TRBV2
abundance: NA
CDR3nt: TGTGCCAGCAGTGAGGACCGGGTTGCCAATCAGCCCCAGCATTTT
CDR3aa: CASSEDRVANQPQHF

d_gene: NA
j_gene: TRBJ2-3
v_gene: TRBV29-1
abundance: NA
CDR3nt: TGCAGCGCCGCTGGCGGGGTTGGCACAGATACGCAGTATTTT
CDR3aa: CSAAGGVGTDTQYF

d_gene: NA
j_gene: TRBJ2-7
v_gene: TRBV18
abundance: NA
CDR3nt: TGTGCCAGCTCACCAGGGGGGCCGAGTGAGCAGTACTTC
CDR3aa: CASSPGGPSEQYF

d_gene: TRBD2
j_gene: TRBJ2-7
v_gene: TRBV4-1
abundance: NA
CDR3nt: TGCGCCAGCAGCCGGACCCCTAGCGGCTCCTACGAGCAGTACTTC
CDR3aa: CASSRTPSGSYEQYF

d_gene: TRBD2
j_gene: TRBJ2-1
v_gene: TRBV10-3
abundance: NA
CDR3nt: TGTGCCATCGCTACTAGCGGGAGGAACAATGAGCAGTTCTTC
CDR3aa: CAIATSGRNNEQFF

d_gene: TRBD2
j_gene: TRBJ2-5
v_gene: TRBV6-1
abundance: NA
CDR3nt: TGTGCCAGCAGTGTTAGCGGGAGAGAGACCCAGTACTTC
CDR3aa: CASSVSGRETQYF

d_gene: TRBD1
j_gene: TRBJ2-2
v_gene: TRBV14
abundance: NA
CDR3nt: TGTGCCAGCAGGCGGACAGGGGGCACCGGGGAGCTGTTTTTT
CDR3aa: CASRRTGGTGELFF

d_gene: NA
j_gene: TRBJ2-5
v_gene: TRBV19
abundance: NA
CDR3nt: TGTGCCAGTAGTATATTAGGTATCAGCGCAGAGGGGACCCAGTACTTC
CDR3aa: CASSILGISAEGTQYF

d_gene: TRBD2
j_gene: TRBJ2-4
v_gene: TRBV7-2
abundance: NA
CDR3nt: TGTGCCAGCAGCCGTTGGACTAGCGGGATCTGGGCCAAAAACATTCAGTACTTC
CDR3aa: CASSRWTSGIWAKNIQYF

d_gene: NA
j_gene: TRBJ2-2
v_gene: TRBV1
abundance: NA
CDR3nt: TGCACCAGCAGCCCTACCGAGACAGGGGGTCACGACACCGGGGAGCTGTTTTTT
CDR3aa: CTSSPTETGGHDTGELFF

d_gene: TRBD1
j_gene: TRBJ1-4
v_gene: TRBV7-2
abundance: once
CDR3nt: TGCGCCAGCAGCCAAGATCGGACAGGGGATGAAAAACTGTTTTTT
CDR3aa: CASSQDRTGDEKLFF